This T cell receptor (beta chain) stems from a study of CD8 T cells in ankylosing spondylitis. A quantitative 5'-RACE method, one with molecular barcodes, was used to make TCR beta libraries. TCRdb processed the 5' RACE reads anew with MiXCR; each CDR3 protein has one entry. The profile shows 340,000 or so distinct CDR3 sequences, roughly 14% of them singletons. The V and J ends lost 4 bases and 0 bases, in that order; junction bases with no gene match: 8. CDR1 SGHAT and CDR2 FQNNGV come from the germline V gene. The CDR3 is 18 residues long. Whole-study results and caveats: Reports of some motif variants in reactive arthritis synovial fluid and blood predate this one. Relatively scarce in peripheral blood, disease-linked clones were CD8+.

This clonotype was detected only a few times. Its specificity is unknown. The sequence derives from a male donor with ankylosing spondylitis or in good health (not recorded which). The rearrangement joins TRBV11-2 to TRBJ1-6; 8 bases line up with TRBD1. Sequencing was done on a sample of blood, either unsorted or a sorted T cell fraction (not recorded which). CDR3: CASSSLGQGSSYNSPLHF. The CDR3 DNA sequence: TGTGCCAGCAGCTCCTTAGGACAGGGTAGCTCCTATAATTCACCCCTCCACTTT.